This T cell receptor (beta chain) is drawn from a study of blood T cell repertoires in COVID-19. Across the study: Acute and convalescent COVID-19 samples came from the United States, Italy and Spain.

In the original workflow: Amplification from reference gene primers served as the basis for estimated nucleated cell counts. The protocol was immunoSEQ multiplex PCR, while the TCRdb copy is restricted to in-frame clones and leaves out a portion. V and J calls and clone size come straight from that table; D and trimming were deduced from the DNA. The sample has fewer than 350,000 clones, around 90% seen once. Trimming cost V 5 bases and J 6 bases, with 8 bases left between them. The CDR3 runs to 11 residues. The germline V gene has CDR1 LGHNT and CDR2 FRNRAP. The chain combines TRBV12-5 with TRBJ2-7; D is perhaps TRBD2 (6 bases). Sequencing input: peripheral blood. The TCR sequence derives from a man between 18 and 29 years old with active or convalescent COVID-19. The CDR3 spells CASGGTFEQYF. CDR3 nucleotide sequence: TGTGCTAGTGGTGGGACTTTCGAGCAGTACTTC.